This entry concerns a single T cell receptor beta chain. This clonotype was counted ten times or more. Its antigen is still unknown. Base quality data are lacking; no much larger clone is found one base away. Libraries of naive CD8 T cells were built from about 19,000 to 1,100,000 sorted cells, with 10%, 30% or 50% of the purified RNA used. Naive CD8 T cells, defined as CD8+CD4-CCR7+CD45RA+, were FACS-sorted into RLT Plus buffer on a BD FACSAria II. To test detection sensitivity, Jurkat RNA equivalent to more than 8 TCR copies was spiked into samples of roughly 20,000-1,100,000 naive CD8 T cells. Enrichment of CD8 T cells was done with RosetteSep CD8+ T Cell Enrichment Cocktail plus Ficoll-Paque, and ACK red cell lysis came afterward. The record originates from a study of molecular identifiers for immune sequencing clone quantification (dated by TCRdb to 2017 to 2018). With regard to the full study: In a replicate experiment, RNA from about 21,000 or 97,000 naive CD8 T cells was split into five aliquots, four of which were sequenced. CD8 T cells were used in a methods study to benchmark molecular-identifier clustering-based TCR repertoire sequencing (MIDCIRS) and TCR RNA copy counting. Broad study findings and their caveats: When barcode sub-clustering was not used, chimeric consensus sequences inflated TCR diversity, with chimeras reaching as high as 47%. Modeling gave about three recovered TCR RNA copies per cell versus around 10 by digital PCR, implying roughly 30% capture efficiency. A single cell's worth of spiked-in Jurkat TCR RNA was reported detectable even among one million naive CD8 T cells. In CMV-specific effector cells, clones with more than 20 RNA copies contained over 97% of molecules, whereas in naive cells such clones contained under 1% of molecules. The sizes of highly expanded clones could end up underestimated when identical TCR molecules share a barcode. The naive libraries included spiked-in Jurkat TCR RNA (around 9 copies' worth), and this Jurkat TCR RNA is not part of the donor repertoire.

The CDR3 contains 16 residues, cysteine and phenylalanine counted. The CDR3 DNA has 48 bases and is translated from base 1. V is trimmed back by 0 bases and J by 6 bases, and the junction contains 8 bases that no gene match accounts for. Looking up the germline V gene (reference sequence) yields CDR1 SGHNT and CDR2 YYREEE. The receptor library was made with PCR. The sequencer was a NextSeq 500. Bulk TCR libraries were made following a previously described method, with the TCR primers given in Table S5. The Qiagen AllPrep DNA/RNA kit was used to purify total RNA. Reads from multiple sequencing runs of the same library were pooled before analysis. Concerning the study's data processing: Reads were retained only if an exact TCR constant sequence was present, and the retained reads were trimmed to 150 nt and grouped according to their 12-nt molecular barcodes. Reads inside each barcode group were sub-clustered using a 15% Levenshtein threshold, and a quality-weighted consensus sequence was constructed for each RNA molecule. Non-functional sequences were removed, as were lower-count sequences one edit away from another. On the basis of fitting two negative binomial distributions, barcode sub-clusters with fewer than 20% of the maximum read count were discarded. The public reads were run again by TCRdb, first through fastp at Q25 and then through MiXCR, and only productive beta chains were kept. Every CDR3 protein is listed once, alongside the most common genes and DNA of its rows. These V and J calls are TCRdb output, not the study's own analysis. The sample data list about 630,000 distinct CDR3 sequences, and 25% of these were observed just once. The top ten constitute around 0.78% of the sample.

Recombination linked TRBV5-4 to TRBJ2-3; the junction holds 9 bases that match TRBD1. This TCR was recovered from a human donor in good health. Some libraries in this study had Jurkat cell RNA spiked in. Sequencing input: naive CD8+ T cells from blood, with Jurkat cell RNA spiked in. Explained via the paper, the cell subset or site label denotes: FACS-sorted CD8+CD4-CCR7+CD45RA+ naive T cells. The DNA sequence is as follows: TGTGCCAGCAGCTTGGGACAGGGGGGGGTTTTTGATACGCAGTATTTT. It specifies CASSLGQGGVFDTQYF.